A single sample gave rise to the 21 T cell receptor beta chains below, sequenced in a study of spatial heterogeneity in lung cancer. TCRdb re-analysed the 5' RACE reads in MiXCR, keeping a single row per CDR3 protein. The sample contains about 120,000 distinct CDR3 sequences, 9% to 15% of which appear only once. Time point noted: blood at routine non-recurrence follow-up after resection. Unsorted whole RNA from tumor, nontumor lung or frozen PBMC underwent sequencing. The sample here was PBMCs, taken at follow-up. All receptors derive from a male donor with early-stage non-small cell lung cancer.

This clonotype was counted at least ten times. CDR3 nucleotides: TGCAGTGGTGGCGGGGAACGGCCTTTTCAAGGGAATACGCAGTATTTT. As protein: CSGGGERPFQGNTQYF. This chain joins TRBV20-1 and TRBJ2-3; D might be TRBD2 (6 bases). Germline values: CDR1 DFQATT, CDR2 SNEGSKA (reference sequence). This CDR3 is 16 amino acids long. Deletions cut 7 bases from V and 7 bases from J, with 27 bases between.

This clonotype was counted only a few times. V and J are TRBV28 and TRBJ1-4; D is unclear. V was cut by 3 bases and J by 5 bases, with 19 bases left in between. The V gene's germline CDR1 is MDHEN and CDR2 SYDVKM. The CDR3 is 17 amino acids. The CDR3 loop is CASSFPSGGNVNEKLFF. DNA for the CDR3: TGTGCCAGCAGTTTCCCATCGGGCGGTAACGTAAATGAAAAACTGTTTTTT.

This rearrangement joins TRBV5-6 to TRBJ2-7; D ambiguous. The CDR3 has 13 amino acids. The germline gives CDR1 SGHDT, CDR2 YYEEEE. Trimming took 4 bases from V and 8 from J, leaving 16 bases between them. CDR3 loop: CASSVRAPEQQYF. In DNA form, the CDR3 reads TGTGCCAGCAGCGTACGGGCCCCAGAGCAGCAGTACTTC.

The gene calls are TRBV4-2 and TRBJ1-5; D uncertain. Germline V gene sequence: CDR1 LGHNA, CDR2 YNFKEQ. V shed 3 bases and J shed 6 bases, with 12 bases lying between them. The CDR3 spans 14 residues. As DNA, the CDR3 is TGTGCCAGCAGCCAGGAGACAAAAAGTCAGCCCCAGCATTTT. This sequence encodes CASSQETKSQPQHF.

This clonotype has a count of ten or more. The chain links TRBV4-1 to TRBJ2-7; TRBD2 aligns across 10 bases. CDR1 is MGHRA and CDR2 is YSYEKL in the germline V gene. V trimming: 0 bases; J trimming: 4 bases; junction bases outside the gene matches: 9. The CDR3 runs 17 residues. The CDR3 region has the DNA TGCGCCAGCAGCCAAGATATGGAGACTAGCGGGTTTTACGAGCAGTACTTC. This gives the protein CASSQDMETSGFYEQYF.

This clonotype was recorded many times. The J gene is TRBJ1-4, the V gene TRBV21-1; the D call in the table, TRBD1, was not verified against the DNA. TRBV21-1 is a pseudogene locus. This CDR3 region has 17 residues. Here the CDR3 reads CASNKIRNHRRGEKLFF. DNA of the CDR3: TGTGCCAGCAATAAAATAAGGAATCATCGAAGGGGTGAAAAACTGTTTTTT.

The rearrangement joins TRBV7-9 to TRBJ2-5; 9 nucleotides agree with TRBD1. Germline loops: CDR1 SEHNR, CDR2 FQNEAQ (reference sequence). The CDR3 length is 18 residues. The V segment lost 5 bases and the J segment 0 bases; nucleotides outside the gene matches: 13. For the CDR3, the DNA is TGTGCCAGCAGCCGCAGGGGGACAGGGATAGAGTACCAAGAGACCCAGTACTTC. It codes for CASSRRGTGIEYQETQYF.

V is TRBV20-1 and J is TRBJ2-6; D is uncertain. The CDR3 has 14 amino acids. Looked up from germline, CDR1 is DFQATT and CDR2 is SNEGSKA (reference sequence). V lost 6 bases and J lost 4, with 13 bases in between. CDR3: CSARWARGANVLTF. CDR3 coding DNA: TGCAGTGCCAGGTGGGCGCGCGGGGCCAACGTCCTGACTTTC.

This clonotype showed up many times. The chain recombines TRBV7-2 with TRBJ1-6, with D unclear. Germline V CDR1 and CDR2: SGHTA, FQGNSA. The CDR3 spans 11 residues. The V and J ends lost 5 bases and 7 bases respectively, with 3 bases between them. CDR3 in amino acids: CASSSNSPLHF. The CDR3 region has the DNA TGTGCCAGCAGCAGCAATTCACCCCTCCACTTT.

This clonotype was detected only a few times. Germline is not matched at one junction end, which may reflect a read error. For the CDR3, the DNA is TGTGCCAGCACCTTAGAGACAGGCACTGAAGCTTTCTTT. This encodes CASTLETGTEAFF. V usage is TRBV7-9 and J usage is TRBJ1-1; tentatively, D is TRBD1 (6 bases). CDR3 size: 13 residues. Germline CDR1 is SEHNR and CDR2 is FQNEAQ (reference sequence). Supplemented by reference TRBV7-9 and TRBJ1-1, the full variable domain reads DTGVSQNPRHKITKRGQNVTFRCDPISEHNRLYWYRQTLGQGPEFLTYFQNEAQLEKSRLLSDRFSAERPKGSFSTLEIQRTEQGDSAMYLCASTLETGTEAFFGQGTRLTVV.

The chain joins TRBV3-1 to TRBJ1-4; the match to TRBD1 covers 8 bases. CDR3 length equals 15 residues. The V gene's germline CDR1 is LGHDT and CDR2 YNNKEL (reference sequence). V shed 4 bases, J shed 5 bases, and the junction held 6 bases outside the gene matches. The CDR3 DNA follows: TGTGCCAGCAGCCCCCGGACAGGGCAGAATGAAAAACTGTTTTTT. Translating it yields CASSPRTGQNEKLFF.

The chain employs TRBV18 and TRBJ1-1; D might be TRBD1 (6 bases). Germline V gene lookup returns CDR1 KGHSH and CDR2 LQKENI. The CDR3 spans 14 residues. V lost 5 bases and J 1 base, leaving 11 bases between the germline ends. The CDR3 nucleotides are TGTGCCAGCTCATCGCAGGGGTCGAACACTGAAGCTTTCTTT. This encodes CASSSQGSNTEAFF.

The chain uses TRBV6-2 or TRBV6-3 and TRBJ2-1; the match to TRBD2 covers 11 bases. Germline V gives CDR1 MNHEY, CDR2 SVGEGT. After removal of 2 bases from V and 8 bases from J, the junction contained 5 bases not matched to a gene. This CDR3 is 15 amino acids long. This CDR3 reads CASSYRLAGGHEQFF. Here the CDR3 DNA reads TGTGCCAGCAGTTACCGGCTAGCGGGGGGCCATGAGCAGTTCTTC.

The V gene is TRBV11-1, the J gene TRBJ2-3; the match to TRBD2 covers 15 bases. Looked up from germline, CDR1 is SGHAT and CDR2 is FQDESV (reference sequence). V trimming: 5 bases; J trimming: 7 bases; junction bases outside the gene matches: 7. The CDR3 extends over 16 amino acids. CDR3 bases: TGTGCCAGCAGCGGCGGACTAGCGGGGGGGCCATATACGCAGTATTTT. Its protein is CASSGGLAGGPYTQYF.

CDR3: CASSFVTDTQYF. CDR3 bases: TGTGCCAGCAGCTTTGTCACAGATACGCAGTATTTT. This chain connects TRBV7-2 to TRBJ2-3; D is unresolved. Germline V gene lookup returns CDR1 SGHTA and CDR2 FQGNSA. Trimming removed 3 bases at V and 2 bases at J, with 3 bases between. The CDR3 contains 12 residues.

The V and J genes are TRBV4-3 and TRBJ2-5; 9 bases fit TRBD1. The CDR3 contains 15 residues. V gave up 2 bases and J gave up 3 bases; unmatched junction bases: 4. Germline V gene sequence: CDR1 LGHNA, CDR2 YSLEER. For the CDR3, the DNA is TGCGCCAGCAGCCAAACAGGGGGCAGGGAAGAGACCCAGTACTTC. Its translation is CASSQTGGREETQYF.

This clonotype was found many times. V is TRBV5-1 and J is TRBJ2-7, with a possible D match to TRBD2 (6 bases). The V gene's germline CDR1 is SGHRS and CDR2 YFSETQ. This CDR3 contains 15 residues. The ends were cut back, 7 bases at V and 3 bases at J, with 20 bases in the middle. The CDR3 nucleotides read TGCGCCAGCCGAACCGGGTCGGGACTCAACTACGAGCAGTACTTC. Encoded protein: CASRTGSGLNYEQYF.

V usage is TRBV2 and J usage is TRBJ1-5, with 8 bases matching TRBD1. CDR1 is SNHLY, CDR2 FYNNEI, per germline. This CDR3 comprises 16 residues. The trim removed 6 bases at V and 7 bases at J, leaving 14 bases unmatched. The CDR3 DNA follows: TGTGCCAGCAGGTCCGGACAGGGTACGGGCGGACAGCCCCAGCATTTT. Translating gives CASRSGQGTGGQPQHF.

The chain's CDR3 is CASSRDSFSYNEQFF. The CDR3 bases are TGCGCCAGCAGTCGCGACAGCTTTTCCTACAATGAGCAGTTCTTC. The rearrangement links TRBV5-1 to TRBJ2-1, with D perhaps TRBD1 (5 bases). Between the trimmed V and J ends, which lost 5 bases and 1 base, there was a span of 13 bases. Germline V gives CDR1 SGHRS, CDR2 YFSETQ. The CDR3 spans 15 residues.

The chain uses TRBV6-2 or TRBV6-3 and TRBJ2-6, with 9 bases aligning to TRBD2. J was trimmed by 2 bases and V by 5 bases; bases with no gene match: 7. From germline, CDR1 is MNHEY and CDR2 SVGEGT. The CDR3 is 17 residues long. The CDR3 reads CASSPFAGGPGANVLTF. CDR3 bases: TGTGCCAGCAGTCCATTCGCGGGGGGGCCTGGGGCCAACGTCCTGACTTTC.

The V call is TRBV6-5, the J call TRBJ2-7; 10 nucleotides match TRBD2. The V segment lost 6 bases and the J segment 3 bases; nucleotides outside the gene matches: 8. This CDR3 is built from 15 residues. CDR1 is MNHEY and CDR2 is SVGAGI in the germline V gene. CDR3: CASSHRLAGYYEQYF. For the CDR3, the DNA is TGTGCCAGCAGCCACAGACTAGCGGGCTACTACGAGCAGTACTTC.